This is a list of T cell receptor beta chains from one sample in a study of CD8 T cell repertoires and HIV-1 epitope variants. The repertoire was sequenced with immunoSEQ multiplex PCR; TCRdb's copy has only in-frame clones and lacks some. The data contain around 5,000 clones, more than 65% of them singletons. Their antigens remain unidentified. The specimen sequenced was cultured CD8+ T cells derived from PBMCs. The origin of the receptors is a male donor with HIV. The CDR3 runs from the conserved cysteine through the conserved F or W. A D gene is named only where the DNA matches it firmly. For some rows the clone size is stated as once, few or many, or as a class when expanded; others skip it.

d_gene: -
abundance: -
v_gene: TRBV23-1
j_gene: TRBJ2-7
CDR3aa: CASSQEPGAGALSSYEQYF
CDR3nt: TGCGCCAGCAGCCAAGAGCCGGGAGCGGGCGCCCTGAGCTCCTACGAGCAGTACTTC

d_gene: TRBD1
abundance: few
v_gene: TRBV4-1
j_gene: TRBJ1-2
CDR3aa: CASSQDRTGGYGYTF
CDR3nt: TGCGCCAGCAGCCAAGATCGGACAGGGGGCTATGGCTACACCTTC

d_gene: -
abundance: -
v_gene: TRBV5-5
j_gene: TRBJ1-1
CDR3aa: CASSLGPGTEAFF
CDR3nt: TGTGCCAGCAGCTTGGGTCCGGGGACTGAAGCTTTCTTT

d_gene: TRBD2
abundance: -
v_gene: TRBV2
j_gene: TRBJ2-3
CDR3aa: CASIGLAGVGTDTQYF
CDR3nt: TGTGCCAGCATTGGGCTAGCGGGGGTAGGCACAGATACGCAGTATTTT

d_gene: -
abundance: medium-sized
v_gene: TRBV2
j_gene: TRBJ1-1
CDR3aa: CASSQGNTEAFF
CDR3nt: TGTGCCAGCAGCCAGGGGAACACTGAAGCTTTCTTT

d_gene: -
abundance: -
v_gene: TRBV4-2
j_gene: TRBJ2-1
CDR3aa: CASSQESGGYYNEQFF
CDR3nt: TGTGCCAGCAGCCAAGAGTCGGGGGGCTACTACAATGAGCAGTTCTTC

d_gene: TRBD1
abundance: -
v_gene: TRBV7-6
j_gene: TRBJ2-5
CDR3aa: CASSLARDRSGRETQYF
CDR3nt: TGTGCCAGCAGCTTAGCCCGGGACAGGAGTGGGAGAGAGACCCAGTACTTC

d_gene: -
abundance: -
v_gene: TRBV7-8
j_gene: TRBJ2-7
CDR3aa: CASGDNEQYF
CDR3nt: TGTGCCAGCGGAGACAATGAGCAGTACTTC

d_gene: -
abundance: -
v_gene: TRBV13
j_gene: TRBJ2-1
CDR3aa: CASSPERARGVSEQFF
CDR3nt: TGTGCCAGCAGCCCAGAGAGAGCTAGGGGAGTGAGTGAGCAGTTCTTC

d_gene: -
abundance: -
v_gene: TRBV28
j_gene: TRBJ2-1
CDR3aa: CASSIPGRGGNEQFF
CDR3nt: TGTGCCAGCAGCATCCCGGGCCGCGGAGGGAATGAGCAGTTCTTC

d_gene: -
abundance: once
v_gene: TRBV7-2
j_gene: TRBJ1-2
CDR3aa: CASSFSPQDFYGYTF
CDR3nt: TGTGCCAGCAGCTTTTCCCCCCAGGACTTCTATGGCTACACCTTC

d_gene: -
abundance: -
v_gene: TRBV2
j_gene: TRBJ2-2
CDR3aa: CASSEVRQVNTGELFF
CDR3nt: TGTGCCAGCAGTGAAGTACGACAGGTCAACACCGGGGAGCTGTTTTTT

d_gene: -
abundance: once
v_gene: TRBV2
j_gene: TRBJ2-2
CDR3aa: CASSDRGNTGELFF
CDR3nt: TGTGCCAGCAGTGACAGGGGGAACACCGGGGAGCTGTTTTTT

d_gene: -
abundance: -
v_gene: TRBV7-8
j_gene: TRBJ2-2
CDR3aa: CASSLGRGPRELFF
CDR3nt: TGTGCCAGCAGCTTAGGGCGGGGGCCGCGGGAGCTGTTTTTT

d_gene: -
abundance: -
v_gene: TRBV2
j_gene: TRBJ2-1
CDR3aa: CASSKGYNEQFF
CDR3nt: TGTGCCAGCAGTAAAGGTTACAATGAGCAGTTCTTC

d_gene: -
abundance: -
v_gene: TRBV6-4
j_gene: TRBJ2-1
CDR3aa: CASSEAVQGEQFF
CDR3nt: TGTGCCAGCAGTGAGGCTGTCCAGGGTGAGCAGTTCTTC

d_gene: TRBD2
abundance: -
v_gene: TRBV28
j_gene: TRBJ2-1
CDR3aa: CASSLYLAASSYNEQFF
CDR3nt: TGTGCCAGCAGTTTGTATCTAGCGGCTAGCTCCTACAATGAGCAGTTCTTC

d_gene: TRBD1
abundance: few
v_gene: TRBV4-3
j_gene: TRBJ2-3
CDR3aa: CASSQEIPGTGNPDTQYF
CDR3nt: TGCGCCAGCAGCCAAGAGATACCCGGGACAGGAAACCCAGATACGCAGTATTTT

d_gene: TRBD2
abundance: -
v_gene: TRBV18
j_gene: TRBJ2-1
CDR3aa: CASSPVLAEHNEQFF
CDR3nt: TGTGCCAGCTCACCAGTTCTAGCGGAACACAATGAGCAGTTCTTC

d_gene: -
abundance: few
v_gene: TRBV5-1
j_gene: TRBJ1-2
CDR3aa: CASSFEGTEYGYTF
CDR3nt: TGCGCCAGCAGCTTCGAAGGGACTGAATATGGCTACACCTTC

d_gene: -
abundance: few
v_gene: TRBV27
j_gene: TRBJ1-1
CDR3aa: CASSLSGVATEAFF
CDR3nt: TGTGCCAGCAGTTTATCCGGTGTCGCCACTGAAGCTTTCTTT

d_gene: -
abundance: -
v_gene: TRBV15
j_gene: TRBJ2-5
CDR3aa: CATSRDVGGETQYF
CDR3nt: TGTGCCACCAGCAGAGACGTAGGGGGAGAGACCCAGTACTTC

d_gene: -
abundance: -
v_gene: TRBV6-5
j_gene: TRBJ1-2
CDR3aa: CASSYSPLGGVYGYTF
CDR3nt: TGTGCCAGCAGTTACTCCCCCCTTGGGGGGGTCTATGGCTACACCTTC

d_gene: TRBD1
abundance: -
v_gene: TRBV9
j_gene: TRBJ2-4
CDR3aa: CASSEWDSPGDIQYF
CDR3nt: TGTGCCAGCAGCGAGTGGGACAGCCCAGGGGACATTCAGTACTTC

d_gene: -
abundance: few
v_gene: TRBV30
j_gene: TRBJ1-2
CDR3aa: CAWSVLGIYGYTF
CDR3nt: TGTGCCTGGAGTGTACTGGGAATCTATGGCTACACCTTC